The 10 T cell receptor beta chains listed next were all sequenced from one sample in a study of identical twins (dated by TCRdb to the mid-2010s). Library generation was performed with 5' RACE. The instrument given in TCRdb is Illumina HiSeq 2000. The public reads were quality trimmed at Q25 with fastp and then assembled into clones with MiXCR by TCRdb, keeping productive beta chains. Identical CDR3 protein sequences are pooled into one entry, listed with their most common genes and DNA. Recorded for this sample are under 900,000 distinct CDR3 sequences; about 20% of them occurred a single time. The ten largest clones capture around 14% of the sample. The same data also contributed to another study, on T cells expressing NK-cell markers.

The sample was PBMCs. All receptors derive from a woman between 18 and 29 years old in good health.

This clonotype has a count of ten or more. The chain recombines TRBV20-1 with TRBJ2-7; D uncertain. Trimming took off 1 base at V and 6 bases at J, with 13 bases between the two ends. Germline V gene data show CDR1 as DFQATT and CDR2 as SNEGSKA (reference sequence). The CDR3 runs 13 residues. The CDR3 bases are TGCAGTGCTAGAGTCCCTAGGGCCGTCGAGCAGTACTTC. It encodes CSARVPRAVEQYF.

The chain is built from TRBV2 and TRBJ1-6; D is unclear. Trimming took 0 bases from V and 10 from J, leaving 10 bases between them. Germline CDR1 reads SNHLY; CDR2 reads FYNNEI. The CDR3 runs to 14 residues. CDR3 nucleotide sequence: TGTGCCAGCAGTGAAGCGCGAGGGTTGTCACCCCTCCACTTT. Translating it yields CASSEARGLSPLHF.

This clonotype was seen more than once but under ten times. The rearrangement links TRBV4-3 to TRBJ2-7; TRBD1 matches 7 bases. The CDR3 is made up of 14 amino acids. The V gene end was trimmed by 0 bases and the J gene end by 3 bases; junction bases not matched to a gene: 2. Germline-derived CDR1 and CDR2 are LGHNA and YSLEER. DNA of the CDR3: TGCGCCAGCAGCCAAGAATGGGACAGCTACGAGCAGTACTTC. This codes for CASSQEWDSYEQYF.

Only a few counts were recorded for this clonotype. The chain links TRBV12-3 or TRBV12-4 to TRBJ2-7; D possibly uses TRBD1 or TRBD2 (5 bases each). Trimming pared 3 bases from V and 6 bases from J, leaving 27 bases between. The CDR3 has 18 amino acids. This chain's CDR3 is CASSLGVGVGPGRREQYF. In DNA, the CDR3 is TGTGCCAGCAGTTTGGGCGTGGGGGTCGGACCCGGGCGGCGCGAGCAGTACTTC.

The genes are TRBV6-5 and TRBJ1-1; 8 nucleotides agree with TRBD1. Germline values: CDR1 MNHEY, CDR2 SVGAGI. The CDR3 runs to 15 residues. Trimming removed 0 bases from V and 8 bases from J; junction bases left unmatched: 8. The CDR3 DNA reads TGTGCCAGCAGTTACTCAGGACAGGGCCGGGAGGAAGCTTTCTTT. Protein: CASSYSGQGREEAFF.

The chain is built from TRBV19 and TRBJ2-7, with TRBD1 matching over 11 bases. The CDR3 consists of 15 residues. Trimming took 0 bases from V and 2 from J; bases not matched to a gene: 0. Looked up from germline, CDR1 is LNHDA and CDR2 is SQIVND (reference sequence). In nucleotides, the CDR3 is TGTGCCAGTAGTATAGAGGGACAGGGGGCCTACGAGCAGTACTTC. This translates into CASSIEGQGAYEQYF.

This clonotype came up a few times. V gene TRBV20-1 combines with J gene TRBJ1-1; D is uncertain. The CDR3 is made up of 12 amino acids. Germline V lookup: CDR1 DFQATT, CDR2 SNEGSKA (reference sequence). The V end was cut by 0 bases, the J end by 10 bases, with 12 bases between. The CDR3 loop reads CSARDRTVRAFF. The CDR3 DNA is TGCAGTGCTAGAGATAGGACGGTGAGAGCTTTCTTT.

CDR3 protein: CASSRYEPGGGYTF. CDR3 nucleotides: TGTGCCAGCAGCCGTTACGAACCAGGGGGCGGCTACACCTTC. The J gene is TRBJ1-2, the V gene TRBV11-2, with 8 positions matching TRBD1. The CDR3 covers 14 residues. The germline CDR1 and CDR2 sequences are SGHAT and FQNNGV. The V and J ends lost 5 bases and 8 bases, in that order; junction bases with no gene match: 10.

This clonotype was seen a handful of times. The chain uses TRBV29-1 and TRBJ1-1; D remains ambiguous. The CDR3 is made up of 14 amino acids. V shed 6 bases and J shed 0 bases, with 14 bases lying between them. In germline, CDR1 is SQVTM, CDR2 ANQGSEA. This chain's CDR3 is CSVRPTDMNTEAFF. The CDR3 region has the DNA TGCAGCGTGAGGCCGACGGATATGAACACTGAAGCTTTCTTT. Based on the CDR3 plus reference TRBV29-1 and TRBJ1-1, the full variable domain is SAVISQKPSRDICQRGTSLTIQCQVDSQVTMMFWYRQQPGQSLTLIATANQGSEATYESGFVIDKFPISRPNLTFSTLTVSNMSPEDSSIYLCSVRPTDMNTEAFFGQGTRLTVV.

In its sample, this clonotype was seen a few times. V and J are TRBV7-6 and TRBJ2-7; 9 bases fit TRBD1. V lost 5 bases to trimming and J lost 7 bases; unmatched junction nucleotides: 12. Germline CDR1 is SGHVS and CDR2 is FNYEAQ. The CDR3 totals 15 residues. CDR3 protein: CASSVTGQGIGEQYF. The CDR3, as DNA: TGTGCCAGCAGCGTCACGGGACAGGGCATCGGGGAGCAGTACTTC.